Following are 5 T cell receptor beta chains from one sample sequenced in a study of blood T cell repertoires in COVID-19. Profiling relied on immunoSEQ multiplex PCR, and the TCRdb table lists in-frame clones only, not all of them. The sample shows tens of thousands of clones, about nine tenths of them seen only once. Sequenced sample: peripheral blood. Every receptor here comes from a human donor in a cohort sampled during active COVID-19.

CDR3 DNA sequence: TGTGCCAGTCACCCCACAAGCTCCTACAATGAGCAGTTCTTC. Protein: CASHPTSSYNEQFF. This rearrangement joins TRBV19 to TRBJ2-1, with D unclear. The germline CDR1 and CDR2 sequences are LNHDA and SQIVND (reference sequence). V lost 8 bases and J 0 bases, leaving 11 bases between the germline ends. This CDR3 is built from 14 residues.

As concerns this clone: Other DNA sequences in this sample translate to the same CDR3. The CDR3 is CASSWGGNTEAFF. CDR3 DNA: TGTGCCAGCAGTTGGGGGGGGAACACTGAAGCTTTCTTT. The chain recombines TRBV6-6 with TRBJ1-1, with D possibly matching TRBD1 (5 bases). Germline V gives CDR1 MNHNY, CDR2 SVGAGI (reference sequence). V lost 4 bases and J lost 1, with 7 bases in between. This CDR3 is built from 13 residues.

The V gene is TRBV30, the J gene TRBJ2-7, with 8 bases matching TRBD1. This CDR3 is 15 amino acids long. V trimming: 5 bases; J trimming: 2 bases; junction bases outside the gene matches: 11. The germline CDR1 and CDR2 sequences are GTSNPN and SVGIG (reference sequence). The CDR3 DNA sequence: TGTGCCTGGGAAGAGGCAGGGGGCGACCCCTACGAGCAGTACTTC. It codes for CAWEEAGGDPYEQYF.

The CDR3 nucleotides are TGTGCCAGCTCAGCCACAGGGGCGCGGGGAAACACCATATATTTT. Protein product: CASSATGARGNTIYF. The chain joins TRBV18 to TRBJ1-3; 7 bases agree with TRBD1. This CDR3 is built from 15 residues. Germline CDR1 and CDR2: KGHSH and LQKENI. V dropped 5 bases and J dropped 4; count of bases not matched to a gene: 8.

The V and J genes are TRBV2 and TRBJ2-7; weak D call: TRBD1 (6 bases). V lost 5 bases and J 2 bases, leaving 10 bases between the germline ends. The CDR3 is made up of 13 amino acids. Germline assignment: CDR1 SNHLY and CDR2 FYNNEI. The CDR3 spells CASSIRTAYEQYF. The CDR3 bases are TGTGCCAGCAGTATCCGGACAGCCTACGAGCAGTACTTC.